The source of this TCR beta chain is a study of blood T cell repertoires in COVID-19. The trim removed 2 bases at V and 4 bases at J, leaving 7 bases unmatched. The CDR3 runs 15 residues. The germline CDR1 and CDR2 sequences are KGHSH and LQKENI. Sequencing used immunoSEQ multiplex PCR; TCRdb keeps in-frame clones, though not all of them. The table has 250,000 to 350,000 clones, approximately 86% seen once. This clonotype was obtained from a woman aged 25 to 39 who had recovered from COVID-19. The specimen sequenced was peripheral blood. The gene calls are TRBV18 and TRBJ1-1; 7 positions match TRBD1. This CDR3 reads CASSPITGAATEAFF. The CDR3 nucleotides read TGTGCCAGCTCACCAATTACAGGGGCTGCCACTGAAGCTTTCTTT.